These T cell receptor beta chains were read from a single sample in a study of cytomegalovirus exposure and HLA in healthy donors. Sequenced by immunoSEQ multiplex PCR; TCRdb stores in-frame clones only, minus some. The sample holds around 97,000 clones, 73% seen once. Material for sequencing was PBMCs. These receptors all stem from a man in his forties in good health and CMV-seronegative. The CDR3 runs from the conserved cysteine through the conserved F or W. The D gene is left open where the match is weak. The size field is filled for only some rows; it gives once, few, many or a size class.

clone size	D gene	J gene	V gene	CDR3 protein	CDR3 DNA
.	TRBD2	TRBJ2-5	TRBV9	CASSVDSIAGVEETQYF	TGTGCCAGCAGCGTAGACTCGATAGCGGGGGTAGAAGAGACCCAGTACTTC
.	TRBD2	TRBJ2-1	TRBV6-4	CASSRTSGGAGLNEQFF	TGTGCCAGCAGTCGGACTAGCGGGGGGGCTGGACTTAATGAGCAGTTCTTC
once	.	TRBJ2-2	TRBV7-8	CASSPLMAGVTGELFF	TGTGCCAGCAGCCCCCTCATGGCAGGGGTTACCGGGGAGCTGTTTTTT
.	.	TRBJ1-5	TRBV7-2	CASSLEFGGLGPQHF	TGTGCCAGCAGCTTAGAATTTGGCGGGTTGGGGCCCCAGCATTTT
.	TRBD2	TRBJ2-3	TRBV6-1	CASSVSSGGTDTQYF	TGTGCCAGCAGTGTGTCTAGCGGGGGGACAGATACGCAGTATTTT
.	.	TRBJ1-4	TRBV9	CASSGGTSFGQKLFF	TGTGCCAGCAGCGGGGGGACTTCCTTCGGACAAAAACTGTTTTTT
.	TRBD1	TRBJ1-1	TRBV6-6	CASSYGQGGNTEAFF	TGTGCCAGCAGTTACGGACAGGGGGGGAACACTGAAGCTTTCTTT
.	TRBD1	TRBJ1-5	TRBV27	CASSLSTGDWPQHF	TGTGCCAGCAGTTTGAGTACAGGGGATTGGCCCCAGCATTTT
.	TRBD1	TRBJ2-6	TRBV19	CASTRDRGQYGANVLTF	TGTGCCAGTACCCGGGACAGGGGCCAATATGGGGCCAACGTCCTGACTTTC
few	TRBD2	TRBJ2-3	TRBV19	CASSLLAGITDTQYF	TGTGCCAGTAGCCTGTTAGCGGGCATCACAGATACGCAGTATTTT
.	TRBD1	TRBJ1-1	TRBV5-8	CASSLGSTGAEAFF	TGTGCCAGCAGCTTGGGGAGCACAGGGGCTGAAGCTTTCTTT
.	TRBD2	TRBJ2-5	TRBV6-5	CASRTSGGNQETQYF	TGTGCCAGCAGAACTAGCGGGGGAAACCAAGAGACCCAGTACTTC
.	.	TRBJ2-7	TRBV5-4	CASSLARGGSYEQYF	TGTGCCAGCAGCTTGGCGCGCGGAGGCTCCTACGAGCAGTACTTC
.	.	TRBJ1-1	TRBV6-5	CASRTDGLIAEAFF	TGTGCCAGCAGGACCGACGGGTTAATCGCTGAAGCTTTCTTT
.	TRBD1	TRBJ1-1	TRBV7-6	CASSLGQGGGTEAFF	TGTGCCAGCAGCTTAGGGCAGGGGGGTGGCACTGAAGCTTTCTTT
.	TRBD2	TRBJ2-5	TRBV5-1	CASSIGLAGSRETQYF	TGCGCCAGCAGCATAGGACTAGCGGGGTCCCGGGAGACCCAGTACTTC
.	TRBD1	TRBJ2-7	TRBV7-8	CASTFGTGGGEQYF	TGTGCCAGCACCTTTGGGACAGGGGGTGGCGAGCAGTACTTC
.	.	TRBJ2-7	TRBV5-1	CASSLRSGFLYEQYF	TGCGCCAGCAGCTTGCGGTCAGGGTTCCTCTACGAGCAGTACTTC
.	.	TRBJ1-6	TRBV5-4	CASSLAVSAYNSPLHF	TGTGCCAGCAGCTTGGCAGTCAGCGCCTATAATTCACCCCTCCACTTT
few	.	TRBJ1-1	TRBV2	CASSFTGNTEAFF	TGTGCCAGCAGCTTCACAGGGAACACTGAAGCTTTCTTT
.	.	TRBJ1-2	TRBV11-2	CASSLGQGDIYGYTF	TGTGCCAGCAGCTTGGGGCAGGGCGATATCTATGGCTACACCTTC
.	TRBD1	TRBJ2-2	TRBV4-2	CASSHPGQATGELFF	TGTGCCAGCAGCCACCCCGGACAGGCGACCGGGGAGCTGTTTTTT
.	.	TRBJ2-3	TRBV6-5	CASSPPTVGTDTQYF	TGTGCCAGCAGTCCCCCGACTGTCGGCACAGATACGCAGTATTTT
.	TRBD2	TRBJ2-1	TRBV13	CASSRGGWGNEQFF	TGTGCCAGTTCCCGCGGGGGATGGGGCAATGAGCAGTTCTTC
.	.	TRBJ1-2	TRBV30	CASPTPPRGYGYTF	TGTGCCTCTCCAACCCCTCCCCGAGGATATGGCTACACCTTC
.	TRBD1	TRBJ2-3	TRBV19	CASTLGDRGTDTQYF	TGTGCCAGTACCTTAGGGGACAGGGGTACAGATACGCAGTATTTT
few	TRBD2	TRBJ2-5	TRBV2	CASGRSGTSGGYQETQYF	TGTGCCAGCGGGCGGTCAGGGACTAGCGGGGGGTACCAAGAGACCCAGTACTTC
many	TRBD2	TRBJ2-2	TRBV5-6	CASSLASGVSTGELFF	TGTGCCAGCAGCCTGGCTAGCGGGGTGAGCACCGGGGAGCTGTTTTTT
.	TRBD2	TRBJ2-5	TRBV4-2	CASSHSSGEETQYF	TGTGCCAGCAGCCATTCGAGCGGGGAAGAGACCCAGTACTTC
.	.	TRBJ1-5	TRBV5-5	CASSLLSGVQPQHF	TGTGCCAGCAGCTTGTTGTCAGGGGTGCAGCCCCAGCATTTT
.	.	TRBJ2-6	TRBV5-8	CASSMTGDGANVLTF	TGTGCCAGCAGCATGACAGGCGACGGGGCCAACGTCCTGACTTTC
.	.	TRBJ1-1	TRBV11-2	CASSLFSPEAFF	TGTGCCAGCAGCTTATTCTCCCCTGAAGCTTTCTTT
.	.	TRBJ2-7	TRBV5-6	CASSEPGQGSSYEQYF	TGTGCCAGCAGCGAGCCGGGACAAGGGAGCTCCTACGAGCAGTACTTC
.	.	TRBJ2-3	TRBV27	CASSPAGAGYTDTQYF	TGTGCCAGCAGTCCGGCGGGGGCAGGCTACACAGATACGCAGTATTTT
.	.	TRBJ2-7	TRBV2	CASYSTWAYGEQYF	TGTGCCAGCTACTCTACATGGGCGTACGGCGAGCAGTACTTC
few	.	TRBJ2-5	TRBV5-8	CASTKGVWFDEETQYF	TGTGCCAGCACCAAGGGGGTTTGGTTTGACGAAGAGACCCAGTACTTC
.	TRBD2	TRBJ2-7	TRBV5-4	CASSLVAGGDEQYF	TGTGCCAGCAGCTTGGTAGCGGGGGGGGACGAGCAGTACTTC